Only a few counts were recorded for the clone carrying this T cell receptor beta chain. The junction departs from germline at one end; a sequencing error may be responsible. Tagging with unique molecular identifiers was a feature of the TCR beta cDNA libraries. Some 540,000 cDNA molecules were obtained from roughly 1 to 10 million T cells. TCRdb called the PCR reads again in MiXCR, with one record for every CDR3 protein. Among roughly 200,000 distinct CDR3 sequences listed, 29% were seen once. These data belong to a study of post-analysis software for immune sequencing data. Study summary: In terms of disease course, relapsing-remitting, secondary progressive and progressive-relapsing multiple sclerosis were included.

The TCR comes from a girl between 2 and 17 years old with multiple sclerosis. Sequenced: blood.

The DNA of the CDR3 is TGTGTCAGCAGTTTCCCTACGGTGAGCGGGAGGTCAAGCTCCTACAATGAGCAGTTCTTC. The encoded protein is CVSSFPTVSGRSSSYNEQFF. This rearrangement joins TRBV28 to TRBJ2-1, with 9 bases lining up with TRBD2. Per the germline V gene, CDR1 is MDHEN and CDR2 is SYDVKM. The CDR3 runs 20 residues. Full variable domain (missing parts from reference TRBV28 and TRBJ2-1): DVKVTQSSRYLVKRTGEKVFLECVQDMDHENMFWYRQDPGLGLRLIYFSYDVKMKEKGDIPEGYSVSREKKERFSLILESASTNQTSMYLCVSSFPTVSGRSSSYNEQFFGPGTRLTVL.